The 30 T cell receptor beta chains below were found in one sample sequenced in a study of blood T cell repertoires in COVID-19. Here immunoSEQ multiplex PCR was the method, and the copy in TCRdb shows in-frame clones only, minus some. Here the sample spans 200,000 to 250,000 clones, roughly 89% being singletons. Sequencing was performed on PBMCs or T cells enriched from blood (not recorded which). The receptors stem from a man aged 30 to 39 who had been exposed to COVID-19.

In this sample, this clone turned up a few times. The genes are TRBV25-1 and TRBJ2-1; 9 bases are shared with TRBD1. The CDR3 is 14 residues long. With V trimmed by 5 bases and J by 14 bases, 13 bases remained unmatched. From germline, CDR1 is MGHDK and CDR2 SYGVNS. The CDR3 loop is CASSPSSGQGSKFF. CDR3 nucleotide sequence: TGTGCCAGCAGTCCGTCTTCGGGACAGGGCTCAAAGTTCTTC. Drawing the rest from reference TRBV25-1 and TRBJ2-1, the complete variable domain is EADIYQTPRYLVIGTGKKITLECSQTMGHDKMYWYQQDPGMELHLIHYSYGVNSTEKGDLSSESTVSRIRTEHFPLTLESARPSHTSQYLCASSPSSGQGSKFFGPGTRLTVL.

This chain connects TRBV27 to TRBJ1-5; no clear D. Trimming took off 5 bases at V and 5 bases at J, with 10 bases between the two ends. CDR1 is MNHEY and CDR2 is SMNVEV in the germline V gene (reference sequence). The CDR3 has 13 amino acids. The CDR3 DNA reads as TGTGCCAGCAGTCCACAACCTTATCAGCCCCAGCATTTT. Translating it yields CASSPQPYQPQHF.

A few counts support this clone. The chain recombines TRBV5-4 with TRBJ1-2; TRBD1 agrees at 9 bases. Germline loops: CDR1 SGHNT, CDR2 YYREEE (reference sequence). With 2 bases clipped from V and 4 bases from J, the junction kept 12 bases outside the gene matches. The CDR3 contains 17 residues. The CDR3 here is CASSFSRQGGSGYGYTF. The CDR3 bases are TGTGCCAGCAGCTTTAGCCGACAGGGGGGATCGGGCTATGGCTACACCTTC.

This clone was seen a few times. The rearrangement uses TRBV10-2 and TRBJ2-2, with 10 bases lining up with TRBD2. The CDR3 runs 16 residues. The germline V gene encodes CDR1 WSHSY and CDR2 SAAADI. V lost 6 bases, J lost 3 bases, and 7 bases stayed unmatched. CDR3 coding DNA: TGCGCCAGCAGGAGCCCCGGGACTAGCGACACCGGGGAGCTGTTTTTT. Protein: CASRSPGTSDTGELFF.

V is TRBV11-2 and J is TRBJ1-3; D is perhaps TRBD1 (6 bases). The length of the CDR3 is 15 residues. Germline CDR1 reads SGHAT; CDR2 reads FQNNGV. With 1 base removed from V and 4 bases from J, the gap between germline ends came to 11 bases. Here the CDR3 DNA reads TGTGCCAGCAGCTTAGTCGGGGGGCCCGGAAACACCATATATTTT. Amino acids: CASSLVGGPGNTIYF.

The rearrangement joins TRBV27 to TRBJ1-2; 9 nucleotides match TRBD1. In germline, CDR1 is MNHEY, CDR2 SMNVEV (reference sequence). The J segment lost 9 bases and the V segment lost 5 bases, leaving 7 bases of the junction unmatched. The CDR3 extends over 13 amino acids. The CDR3 sequence is CASSGTGQGSYTF. DNA for the CDR3: TGTGCCAGCAGTGGAACGGGACAGGGAAGCTACACCTTC.

This clone has a handful of counts. As DNA, the CDR3 is TGCAGCGTTTCAGGCAGAAGCACAGATACGCAGTATTTT. Translated: CSVSGRSTDTQYF. This chain links TRBV29-1 with TRBJ2-3; D call uncertain. CDR1 and CDR2 from the germline V gene are SQVTM and ANQGSEA. The V end lost 5 bases, the J end lost 0 bases, and 9 bases lay between the germline ends. The length of the CDR3 is 13 residues.

The rearrangement links TRBV5-4 to TRBJ1-1; perhaps TRBD1 as D (5 bases). The V gene's germline CDR1 is SGHNT and CDR2 YYREEE (reference sequence). V lost 5 bases to trimming and J lost 4 bases, with 18 bases between them. The length of the CDR3 is 15 residues. The DNA of the CDR3 is TGTGCCAGCAGAGGACACCAAACAGGTGGCACTGAAGCTTTCTTT. This codes for CASRGHQTGGTEAFF. Based on the CDR3 plus reference TRBV5-4 and TRBJ1-1, the full variable domain is ETGVTQSPTHLIKTRGQQVTLRCSSQSGHNTVSWYQQALGQGPQFIFQYYREEENGRGNFPPRFSGLQFPNYSSELNVNALELDDSALYLCASRGHQTGGTEAFFGQGTRLTVV.

The chain links TRBV5-1 to TRBJ2-5, with 7 bases lining up with TRBD1. This CDR3 spans 12 amino acids. The V gene end was trimmed by 9 bases and the J gene end by 2 bases; junction bases not matched to a gene: 4. Germline V gene lookup returns CDR1 SGHRS and CDR2 YFSETQ. In nucleotides, the CDR3 is TGCGCCAAACCGGGACAGCAAGAGACCCAGTACTTC. Protein: CAKPGQQETQYF.

The chain combines TRBV2 with TRBJ1-5, with 12 bases fitting TRBD1. Germline V gives CDR1 SNHLY, CDR2 FYNNEI. The CDR3 runs to 15 residues. With 5 bases clipped from V and 6 bases from J, the junction kept 5 bases outside the gene matches. The CDR3 sequence: CASSTGTGGSQPQHF. CDR3 sequence (DNA): TGTGCCAGCAGTACCGGGACAGGGGGCTCTCAGCCCCAGCATTTT. The full variable domain, with the rest looked up from reference TRBV2 and TRBJ1-5, is EPEVTQTPSHQVTQMGQEVILRCVPISNHLYFYWYRQILGQKVEFLVSFYNNEISEKSEIFDDQFSVERPDGSNFTLKIRSTKLEDSAMYFCASSTGTGGSQPQHFGDGTRLSIL.

V usage is TRBV15 and J usage is TRBJ2-3; D is ambiguous. The V gene lost 0 bases and the J gene lost 0 bases, with 16 bases spanning the gap. Germline V gene lookup returns CDR1 LNHNV and CDR2 YYDKDF (reference sequence). The CDR3 is 18 residues long. The CDR3 coding sequence is TGTGCCACCAGCAGAGATTATGAGCGCCATAGTAGCACAGATACGCAGTATTTT. This sequence encodes CATSRDYERHSSTDTQYF.

The chain employs TRBV5-1 and TRBJ2-5; D is uncertain. The CDR3 runs to 14 residues. Germline V CDR1 and CDR2: SGHRS, YFSETQ. With 6 bases removed from V and 1 base from J, the gap between germline ends came to 13 bases. In DNA form, the CDR3 reads TGCGCCAGCACCGGAACGACTCGCCAAGAGACCCAGTACTTC. This encodes CASTGTTRQETQYF.

As to this clone: A junction end diverges from the germline sequence, so it may reflect a read error. The chain links TRBV11-3 to TRBJ2-5, with D possibly being TRBD2 (5 bases). In germline, CDR1 is SGHNT, CDR2 YENEEA. The CDR3 extends over 12 amino acids. This CDR3 reads CASSLDRGRSDF. The CDR3 coding sequence is TGTGCCAGCAGCTTAGATCGAGGGCGTTCGGACTTC. Combining the CDR3 with reference TRBV11-3 and TRBJ2-5 gives the whole variable domain EAGVVQSPRYKIIEKKQPVAFWCNPISGHNTLYWYLQNLGQGPELLIRYENEEAVDDSQLPKDRFSAERLKGVDSTLKIQPAELGDSAVYLCASSLDRGRSDFGPGTRLLVL.

The V and J genes are TRBV5-1 and TRBJ1-1; maybe TRBD1 (6 bases). Germline values: CDR1 SGHRS, CDR2 YFSETQ. The germline V and J ends were trimmed by 3 bases and 1 base, with 7 bases remaining between them. The CDR3 runs 13 residues. DNA for the CDR3: TGCGCCAGCAGCTCGGGACAGAACACTGAAGCTTTCTTT. Translating it yields CASSSGQNTEAFF. Variable domain in full (rest from reference TRBV5-1 and TRBJ1-1): KAGVTQTPRYLIKTRGQQVTLSCSPISGHRSVSWYQQTPGQGLQFLFEYFSETQRNKGNFPGRFSGRQFSNSRSEMNVSTLELGDSALYLCASSSGQNTEAFFGQGTRLTVV.

J is TRBJ1-6 and V is TRBV9, with D possibly TRBD1 on 6 matching bases. In germline, CDR1 is SGDLS, CDR2 YYNGEE. Trimming shortened V by 3 bases and J by 5 bases, and 12 bases separated the two germline ends. The CDR3 sequence is 15 residues long. CDR3 sequence (DNA): TGTGCCAGCAGCGCCGGGACAAACAATAATTCACCCCTCCACTTT. Protein sequence: CASSAGTNNNSPLHF.

V usage is TRBV20-1 and J usage is TRBJ1-1; 7 nucleotides agree with TRBD1. CDR3 length equals 15 residues. The V gene end was trimmed by 3 bases and the J gene end by 5 bases; junction bases not matched to a gene: 12. Germline loops: CDR1 DFQATT, CDR2 SNEGSKA (reference sequence). CDR3 in amino acids: CSASPDRPRGTEAFF. The CDR3 bases are TGCAGTGCTAGTCCGGACAGGCCCCGGGGAACTGAAGCTTTCTTT.

The chain is built from TRBV10-3 and TRBJ2-6; 7 nucleotides align to TRBD1. From germline, CDR1 is ENHRY and CDR2 SYGVKD. CDR3 length: 15 amino acids. V shed 7 bases and J 2 bases; nucleotides not matched to a gene: 5. CDR3: CAITGGEPGANVLTF. CDR3 nucleotides: TGTGCCATCACAGGGGGTGAGCCTGGGGCCAACGTCCTGACTTTC.

V usage is TRBV2 and J usage is TRBJ1-1; 7 bases match TRBD1. CDR1 and CDR2 from the germline V gene are SNHLY and FYNNEI. The CDR3 runs 13 residues. Germline trimming cut 9 bases from V and 7 bases from J; bases unmatched to any gene: 11. CDR3 residues: CARTGTQIGEAFF. Written as DNA, the CDR3 is TGTGCCAGGACAGGGACGCAGATAGGTGAAGCTTTCTTT. Full variable domain (outside the CDR3, taken from reference TRBV2 and TRBJ1-1): EPEVTQTPSHQVTQMGQEVILRCVPISNHLYFYWYRQILGQKVEFLVSFYNNEISEKSEIFDDQFSVERPDGSNFTLKIRSTKLEDSAMYFCARTGTQIGEAFFGQGTRLTVV.

The chain couples TRBV6-5 to TRBJ2-5; 8 bases agree with TRBD2. Unmatched junction bases numbered 8, after V lost 6 bases and J lost 5 bases. The CDR3 totals 14 residues. Germline V lookup: CDR1 MNHEY, CDR2 SVGAGI. The CDR3 bases are TGTGCCAGCAGGGCCTTAGCGGGGAAGGAGACCCAGTACTTC. It yields the protein CASRALAGKETQYF.

This clone was recorded once. V usage is TRBV7-2 and J usage is TRBJ2-5; the match to TRBD1 covers 9 bases. Trimming cost V 1 base and J 4 bases; bases outside gene matches: 7. The CDR3 has 16 amino acids. Germline CDR1 reads SGHTA; CDR2 reads FQGNSA. The CDR3 here is CASSLVPTGGGETQYF. CDR3 nucleotides: TGTGCCAGCAGCTTAGTTCCGACAGGGGGTGGAGAGACCCAGTACTTC. Drawing the rest from reference TRBV7-2 and TRBJ2-5, the complete variable domain is GAGVSQSPSNKVTEKGKDVELRCDPISGHTALYWYRQSLGQGLEFLIYFQGNSAPDKSGLPSDRFSAERTGGSVSTLTIQRTQQEDSAVYLCASSLVPTGGGETQYFGPGTRLLVL.

This clone was counted a few times. The V call is TRBV5-6, the J call TRBJ2-5; 7 positions agree with TRBD2. The CDR3 has 14 residues. V lost 4 bases to trimming and J lost 9 bases; unmatched junction nucleotides: 12. CDR1 and CDR2 (germline): SGHDT, YYEEEE. The chain's CDR3 is CASSARDYHGAQYF. In nucleotides, the CDR3 is TGTGCCAGCAGCGCCCGGGACTACCATGGGGCCCAGTACTTC.

This chain joins TRBV29-1 and TRBJ1-1; a weak D match, TRBD1 (5 bases). The CDR3 covers 13 residues. Germline V gene lookup returns CDR1 SQVTM and CDR2 ANQGSEA. The germline V and J ends were trimmed by 6 bases and 4 bases, with 15 bases remaining between them. The CDR3 region has the DNA TGCAGCGTCGCCGACAGAGGAGTCACTGAAGCTTTCTTT. This encodes CSVADRGVTEAFF.

This chain uses TRBV11-2 with TRBJ1-6; perhaps TRBD1 as D (5 bases). Germline V gene data show CDR1 as SGHAT and CDR2 as FQNNGV. V lost 5 bases and J lost 11, with 19 bases in between. The CDR3 has 15 residues. The CDR3, as DNA: TGTGCCAGCAGCGCCCGTGGCAGGGACTTTCCACCCCTCCACTTT. Its translation: CASSARGRDFPPLHF. Full variable domain (remainder filled in from reference TRBV11-2 and TRBJ1-6): EAGVAQSPRYKIIEKRQSVAFWCNPISGHATLYWYQQILGQGPKLLIQFQNNGVVDDSQLPKDRFSAERLKGVDSTLKIQPAKLEDSAVYLCASSARGRDFPPLHFGNGTRLTVT.

This clone has just one count. This sample also contains other DNA sequences that code for the same CDR3. V is TRBV7-9 and J is TRBJ2-7; 10 positions agree with TRBD1. Germline CDR1 is SEHNR and CDR2 is FQNEAQ (reference sequence). Losses at the gene ends were 4 bases for V and 2 bases for J; bases not matched to a gene: 2. This CDR3 has 14 residues. The CDR3 DNA reads TGTGCCAGCAGCTCAGGACAGGGGGCCTACGAGCAGTACTTC. As protein: CASSSGQGAYEQYF.

The chain joins TRBV27 to TRBJ1-6; 7 bases line up with TRBD1. V lost 6 bases, J lost 5 bases, and 4 bases stayed unmatched. Germline values: CDR1 MNHEY, CDR2 SMNVEV (reference sequence). This CDR3 is 14 amino acids long. This CDR3 is CASRFGTDNSPLHF. The CDR3 DNA reads TGTGCCAGCAGATTTGGGACAGATAATTCACCCCTCCACTTT.

The gene calls are TRBV10-1 and TRBJ2-3; a weak D match, TRBD1 (6 bases). Germline V gene sequence: CDR1 WNHNN, CDR2 SYGVQD (reference sequence). CDR3 length: 11 amino acids. In nucleotides, the CDR3 is TGCGCAGCAGGGGTCGCAGATACGCAGTATTTT. As protein: CAAGVADTQYF.

The chain links TRBV15 to TRBJ2-7; D is possibly TRBD1 (6 bases). V was shortened by 0 bases and J by 6 bases, with 15 bases between the two germline ends. From germline, CDR1 is LNHNV and CDR2 YYDKDF (reference sequence). CDR3 size: 15 residues. Here the CDR3 DNA reads TGTGCCACCAGCAGAGATCTTCAGGGGTTAGGCGAGCAGTACTTC. Protein product: CATSRDLQGLGEQYF. The entire variable domain, with the rest obtained from reference TRBV15 and TRBJ2-7, is as follows: DAMVIQNPRYQVTQFGKPVTLSCSQTLNHNVMYWYQQKSSQAPKLLFHYYDKDFNNEADTPDNFQSRRPNTSFCFLDIRSPGLGDTAMYLCATSRDLQGLGEQYFGPGTRLTVT.

J is TRBJ2-7 and V is TRBV12-3 or TRBV12-4, with D tentatively TRBD2 (5 bases). The CDR3 sequence is 13 residues long. Trimming took 4 bases from V and 6 from J, leaving 13 bases between them. The CDR3 loop is CASSSLGLGEQYF. The CDR3 DNA reads as TGTGCCAGCAGTTCACTAGGGCTAGGCGAGCAGTACTTC.

The J gene is TRBJ2-1, the V gene TRBV9; 13 bases line up with TRBD2. The length of the CDR3 is 15 residues. V gave up 0 bases and J gave up 8 bases; unmatched junction bases: 2. The V gene's germline CDR1 is SGDLS and CDR2 YYNGEE. This CDR3 is CASSVVGTSGDEQFF. In DNA form, the CDR3 reads TGTGCCAGCAGCGTAGTTGGGACTAGCGGGGATGAGCAGTTCTTC.

The chain is built from TRBV5-1 and TRBJ2-5; 9 nucleotides line up with TRBD2. The junction had 4 bases not matched to a gene; V was cut back by 5 bases and J by 2 bases. CDR3 length: 14 amino acids. CDR1 SGHRS and CDR2 YFSETQ come from the germline V gene. The CDR3 reads CASSLAGQQETQYF. The CDR3 DNA is TGCGCCAGCAGTCTAGCGGGGCAACAAGAGACCCAGTACTTC. Full variable domain (remainder filled in from reference TRBV5-1 and TRBJ2-5): KAGVTQTPRYLIKTRGQQVTLSCSPISGHRSVSWYQQTPGQGLQFLFEYFSETQRNKGNFPGRFSGRQFSNSRSEMNVSTLELGDSALYLCASSLAGQQETQYFGPGTRLLVL.